The rows below give T cell receptor beta chains drawn from one sample of a study of metastatic and nonmetastatic thyroid tumors. TCRdb redid the clone calls on the PCR reads using MiXCR. Among 19,000 or so clones listed, 25% to 30% were seen once. The sample consisted of tumor tissue. The source is a female donor with papillary thyroid cancer or a benign thyroid nodule (not recorded which). Some clones in this sample may be carry-over from other donors' samples. Each CDR3 is given without its conserved first and last residue. Each record gives: CDR3 protein, J gene, V gene.

CDR3 protein: ASSFEGFEQY; J gene: TRBJ2-7; V gene: TRBV28
CDR3 protein: ASSLRGVSYEQY; J gene: TRBJ2-7; V gene: TRBV27
CDR3 protein: AWSGGGYTQY; J gene: TRBJ2-3; V gene: TRBV30
CDR3 protein: ASSLESYEQY; J gene: TRBJ2-7; V gene: TRBV28
CDR3 protein: ACSRTESIYEQY; J gene: TRBJ2-7; V gene: TRBV30
CDR3 protein: SASWDYYNEQF; J gene: TRBJ2-1; V gene: TRBV20-1
CDR3 protein: AISESQGALNTGELF; J gene: TRBJ2-2; V gene: TRBV10-3
CDR3 protein: ASSPHRGGVDGYT; J gene: TRBJ1-2; V gene: TRBV18
CDR3 protein: ASSQGQGAVLAGGPYEQY; J gene: TRBJ2-7; V gene: TRBV25-1
CDR3 protein: SAKGLLPGELF; J gene: TRBJ2-2; V gene: TRBV20-1
CDR3 protein: ASSYSDSGRGEQY; J gene: TRBJ2-7; V gene: TRBV6-5
CDR3 protein: ASSLYEGEQY; J gene: TRBJ2-7; V gene: TRBV7-2
CDR3 protein: ASSRHKTGPGPQH; J gene: TRBJ1-5; V gene: TRBV28
CDR3 protein: ASSQGLAAYNEQF; J gene: TRBJ2-1; V gene: TRBV6-1
CDR3 protein: ASSHGFSSYEQY; J gene: TRBJ2-7; V gene: TRBV28
CDR3 protein: ASSGRGLSPLH; J gene: TRBJ1-6; V gene: TRBV6-1
CDR3 protein: ASSLGQPITEAF; J gene: TRBJ1-1; V gene: TRBV11-1
CDR3 protein: SASDRQGGLGYT; J gene: TRBJ1-2; V gene: TRBV20-1
CDR3 protein: ASSLGQNTEAF; J gene: TRBJ1-1; V gene: TRBV28
CDR3 protein: ASNPGLAGDTQY; J gene: TRBJ2-3; V gene: TRBV2
CDR3 protein: ASSYSSLAGGPYEQF; J gene: TRBJ2-1; V gene: TRBV6-6
CDR3 protein: ASSLGASTPREQF; J gene: TRBJ2-1; V gene: TRBV5-1
CDR3 protein: ASSLTGTNYGYT; J gene: TRBJ1-2; V gene: TRBV7-3